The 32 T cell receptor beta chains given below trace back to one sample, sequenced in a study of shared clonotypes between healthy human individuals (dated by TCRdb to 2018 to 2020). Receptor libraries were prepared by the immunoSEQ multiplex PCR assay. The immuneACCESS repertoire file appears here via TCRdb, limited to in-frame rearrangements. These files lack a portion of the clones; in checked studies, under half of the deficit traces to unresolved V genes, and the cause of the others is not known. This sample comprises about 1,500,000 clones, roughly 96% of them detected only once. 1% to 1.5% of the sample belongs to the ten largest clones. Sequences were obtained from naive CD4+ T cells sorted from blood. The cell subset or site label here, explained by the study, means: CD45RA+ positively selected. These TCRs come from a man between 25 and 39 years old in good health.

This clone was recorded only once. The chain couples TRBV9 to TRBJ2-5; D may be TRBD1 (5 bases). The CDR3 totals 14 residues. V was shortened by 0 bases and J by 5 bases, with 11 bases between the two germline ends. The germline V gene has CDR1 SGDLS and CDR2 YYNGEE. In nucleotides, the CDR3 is TGTGCCAGCAGCGTAGGGATGGGGCGGGAGACCCAGTACTTC. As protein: CASSVGMGRETQYF.

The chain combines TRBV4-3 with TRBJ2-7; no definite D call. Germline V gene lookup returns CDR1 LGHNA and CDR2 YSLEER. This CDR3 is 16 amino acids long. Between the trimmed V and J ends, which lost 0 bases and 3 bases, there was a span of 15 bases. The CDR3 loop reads CASSQDTDTPIYEQYF. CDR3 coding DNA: TGCGCCAGCAGCCAAGATACCGACACCCCAATCTACGAGCAGTACTTC.

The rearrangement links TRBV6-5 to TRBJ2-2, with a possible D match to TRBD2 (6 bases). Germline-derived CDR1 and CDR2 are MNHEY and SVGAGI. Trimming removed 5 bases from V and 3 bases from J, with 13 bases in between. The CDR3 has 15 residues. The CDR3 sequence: CASSLETRYTGELFF. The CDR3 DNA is TGTGCCAGCAGTCTCGAGACTAGATACACCGGGGAGCTGTTTTTT.

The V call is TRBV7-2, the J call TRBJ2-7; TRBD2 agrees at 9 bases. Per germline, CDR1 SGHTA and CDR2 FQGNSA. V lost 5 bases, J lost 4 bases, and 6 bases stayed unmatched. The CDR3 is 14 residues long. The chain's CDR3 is CASSKGLAVYEQYF. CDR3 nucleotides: TGTGCCAGCAGCAAGGGACTAGCAGTGTACGAGCAGTACTTC.

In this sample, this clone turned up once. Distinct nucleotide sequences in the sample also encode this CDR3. The CDR3: CASSLFRGASYEQYF. In DNA, the CDR3 is TGTGCCAGCAGTTTATTCCGGGGTGCGAGTTACGAGCAGTACTTC. The J gene is TRBJ2-7, the V gene TRBV28; tentatively, D is TRBD2 (5 bases). Germline loops: CDR1 MDHEN, CDR2 SYDVKM. The V end lost 1 base, the J end lost 4 bases, and 14 bases lay between the germline ends. CDR3 size: 15 residues.

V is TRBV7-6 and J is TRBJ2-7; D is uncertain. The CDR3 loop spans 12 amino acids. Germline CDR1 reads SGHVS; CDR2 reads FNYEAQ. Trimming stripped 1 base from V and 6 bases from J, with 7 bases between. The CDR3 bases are TGTGCCAGCAGCTTAGGTTTCCGCGAGCAGTACTTC. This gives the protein CASSLGFREQYF.

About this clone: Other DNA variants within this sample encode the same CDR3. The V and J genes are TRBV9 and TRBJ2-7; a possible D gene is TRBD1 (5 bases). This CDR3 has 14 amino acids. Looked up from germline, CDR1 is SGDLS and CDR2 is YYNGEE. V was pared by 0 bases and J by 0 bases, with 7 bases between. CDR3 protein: CASSVGQSSYEQYF. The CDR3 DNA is TGTGCCAGCAGCGTAGGACAGAGCTCCTACGAGCAGTACTTC.

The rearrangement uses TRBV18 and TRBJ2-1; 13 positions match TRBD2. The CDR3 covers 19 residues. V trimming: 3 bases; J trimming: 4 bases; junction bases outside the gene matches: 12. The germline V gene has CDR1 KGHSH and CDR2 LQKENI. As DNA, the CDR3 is TGTGCCAGCTCACCCCGGACTAGCGGGAGTATAATGGTGTACAATGAGCAGTTCTTC. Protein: CASSPRTSGSIMVYNEQFF. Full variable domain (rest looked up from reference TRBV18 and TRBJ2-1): NAGVMQNPRHLVRRRGQEARLRCSPMKGHSHVYWYRQLPEEGLKFMVYLQKENIIDESGMPKERFSAEFPKEGPSILRIQQVVRGDSAAYFCASSPRTSGSIMVYNEQFFGPGTRLTVL.

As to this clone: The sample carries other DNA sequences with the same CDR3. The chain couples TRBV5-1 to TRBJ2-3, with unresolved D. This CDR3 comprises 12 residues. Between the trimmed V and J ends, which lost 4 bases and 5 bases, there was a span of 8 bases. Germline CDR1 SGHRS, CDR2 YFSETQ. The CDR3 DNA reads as TGCGCCAGCAGCCCCCCGGGAGATACGCAGTATTTT. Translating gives CASSPPGDTQYF.

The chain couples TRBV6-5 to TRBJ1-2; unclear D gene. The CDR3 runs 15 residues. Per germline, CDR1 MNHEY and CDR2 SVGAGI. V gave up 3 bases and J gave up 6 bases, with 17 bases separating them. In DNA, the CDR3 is TGTGCCAGCAGTTATACCTTTCAATGGGGTGATGGCTACACCTTC. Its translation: CASSYTFQWGDGYTF.

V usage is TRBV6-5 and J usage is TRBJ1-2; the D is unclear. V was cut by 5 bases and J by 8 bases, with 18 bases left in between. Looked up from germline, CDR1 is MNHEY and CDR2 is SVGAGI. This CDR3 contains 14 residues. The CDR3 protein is CASSRGEFAEGYTF. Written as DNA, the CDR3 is TGTGCCAGCAGTAGAGGTGAATTTGCGGAAGGCTACACCTTC.

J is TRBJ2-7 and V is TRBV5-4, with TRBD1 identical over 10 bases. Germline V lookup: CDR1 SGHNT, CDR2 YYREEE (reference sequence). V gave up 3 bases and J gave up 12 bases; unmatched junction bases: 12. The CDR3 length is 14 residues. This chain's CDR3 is CASSSRDRGGGAYF. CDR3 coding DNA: TGTGCCAGCAGCTCCCGGGACAGGGGAGGGGGTGCGTACTTC.

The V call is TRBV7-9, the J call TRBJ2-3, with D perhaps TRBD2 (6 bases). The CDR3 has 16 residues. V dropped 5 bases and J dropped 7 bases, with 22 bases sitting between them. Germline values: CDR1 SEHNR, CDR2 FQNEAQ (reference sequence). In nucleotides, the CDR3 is TGTGCCAGCAGCCCTCCGGGGGTCGCCCGCATTTATACGCAGTATTTT. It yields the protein CASSPPGVARIYTQYF.

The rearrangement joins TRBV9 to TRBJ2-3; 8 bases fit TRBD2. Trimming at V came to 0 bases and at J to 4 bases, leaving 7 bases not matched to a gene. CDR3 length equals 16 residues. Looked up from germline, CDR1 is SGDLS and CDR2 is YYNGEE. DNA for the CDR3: TGTGCCAGCAGCGTAGCGCCGGGAGGGCCGGCAGATACGCAGTATTTT. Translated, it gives CASSVAPGGPADTQYF.

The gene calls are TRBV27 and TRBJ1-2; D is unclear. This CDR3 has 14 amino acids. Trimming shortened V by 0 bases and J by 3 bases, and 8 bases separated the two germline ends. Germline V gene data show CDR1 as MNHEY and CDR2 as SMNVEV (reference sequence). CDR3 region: CASSLSLGDYGYTF. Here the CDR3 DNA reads TGTGCCAGCAGTTTATCGCTAGGAGACTATGGCTACACCTTC.

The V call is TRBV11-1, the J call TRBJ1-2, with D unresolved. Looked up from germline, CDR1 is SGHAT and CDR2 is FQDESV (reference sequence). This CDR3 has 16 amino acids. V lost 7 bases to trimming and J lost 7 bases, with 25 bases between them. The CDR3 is CASTPHLGGLPTGYTF. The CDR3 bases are TGTGCCAGCACCCCCCATTTGGGAGGATTGCCTACTGGCTACACCTTC.

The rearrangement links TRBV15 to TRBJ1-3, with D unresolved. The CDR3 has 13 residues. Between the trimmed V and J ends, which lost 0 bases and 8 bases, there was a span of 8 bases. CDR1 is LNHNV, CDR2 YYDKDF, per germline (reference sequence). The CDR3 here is CATSRDRGDTIYF. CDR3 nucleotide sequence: TGTGCCACCAGCAGAGATCGCGGGGACACCATATATTTT.

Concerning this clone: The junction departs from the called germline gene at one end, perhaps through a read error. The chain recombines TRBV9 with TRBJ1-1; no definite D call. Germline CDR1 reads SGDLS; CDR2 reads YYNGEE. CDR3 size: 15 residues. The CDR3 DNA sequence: TGTGCCAGCAGCGTAGATGTCGGGATGAAGACTGAAGCTTTCTTT. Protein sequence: CASSVDVGMKTEAFF. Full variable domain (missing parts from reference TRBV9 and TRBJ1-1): DSGVTQTPKHLITATGQRVTLRCSPRSGDLSVYWYQQSLDQGLQFLIQYYNGEERAKGNILERFSAQQFPDLHSELNLSSLELGDSALYFCASSVDVGMKTEAFFGQGTRLTVV.

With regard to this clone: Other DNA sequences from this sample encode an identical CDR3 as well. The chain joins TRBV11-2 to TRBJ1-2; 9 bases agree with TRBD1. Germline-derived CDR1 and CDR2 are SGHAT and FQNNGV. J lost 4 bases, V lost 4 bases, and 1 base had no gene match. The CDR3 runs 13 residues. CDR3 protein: CASSSTGGYGYTF. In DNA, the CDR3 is TGTGCCAGCAGCTCGACAGGGGGCTATGGCTACACCTTC.

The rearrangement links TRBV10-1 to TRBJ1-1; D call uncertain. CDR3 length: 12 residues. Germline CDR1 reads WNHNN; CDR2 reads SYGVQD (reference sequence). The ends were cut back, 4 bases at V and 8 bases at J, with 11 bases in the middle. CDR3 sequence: CASSAGTQEAFF. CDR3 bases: TGCGCCAGCAGTGCGGGAACGCAGGAAGCTTTCTTT.

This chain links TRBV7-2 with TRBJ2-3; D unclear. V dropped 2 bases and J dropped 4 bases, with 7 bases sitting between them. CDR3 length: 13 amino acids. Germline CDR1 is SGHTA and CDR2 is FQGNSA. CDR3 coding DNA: TGTGCCAGCAGCTTACAAGGAGCAGATACGCAGTATTTT. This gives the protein CASSLQGADTQYF.

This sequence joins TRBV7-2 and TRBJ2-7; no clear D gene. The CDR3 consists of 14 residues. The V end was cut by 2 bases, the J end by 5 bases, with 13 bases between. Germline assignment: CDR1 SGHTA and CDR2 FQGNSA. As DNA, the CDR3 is TGTGCCAGCAGCTTAATCGCTGAGTTCCACGAGCAGTACTTC. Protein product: CASSLIAEFHEQYF. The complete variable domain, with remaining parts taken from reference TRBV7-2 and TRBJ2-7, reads GAGVSQSPSNKVTEKGKDVELRCDPISGHTALYWYRQSLGQGLEFLIYFQGNSAPDKSGLPSDRFSAERTGGSVSTLTIQRTQQEDSAVYLCASSLIAEFHEQYFGPGTRLTVT.

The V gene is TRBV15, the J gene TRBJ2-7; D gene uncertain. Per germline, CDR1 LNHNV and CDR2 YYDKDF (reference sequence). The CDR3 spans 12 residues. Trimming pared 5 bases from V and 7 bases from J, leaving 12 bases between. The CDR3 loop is CATSGSWGEQYF. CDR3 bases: TGTGCCACCAGCGGCTCTTGGGGAGAGCAGTACTTC.

This chain's CDR3 is CASSLGQGDYYEQYF. The CDR3, as DNA: TGCGCCAGCAGCTTGGGACAGGGTGATTACTACGAGCAGTACTTC. The genes are TRBV5-1 and TRBJ2-7; 7 positions match TRBD1. This CDR3 is built from 15 residues. The ends lost 0 bases at V and 3 bases at J; junction bases unmatched: 6. CDR1 is SGHRS, CDR2 YFSETQ, per germline. Looking up the rest from reference TRBV5-1 and TRBJ2-7 gives the full variable domain: KAGVTQTPRYLIKTRGQQVTLSCSPISGHRSVSWYQQTPGQGLQFLFEYFSETQRNKGNFPGRFSGRQFSNSRSEMNVSTLELGDSALYLCASSLGQGDYYEQYFGPGTRLTVT.

CDR3 in DNA: TGTGCCACCAGCAGGGGGTTGGGTGACTCCTACAATGAGCAGTTCTTC. Residues: CATSRGLGDSYNEQFF. The V gene is TRBV15, the J gene TRBJ2-1, with D uncertain. V lost 3 bases to trimming and J lost 0 bases, with 12 bases between them. This CDR3 is 16 amino acids long. Per the germline V gene, CDR1 is LNHNV and CDR2 is YYDKDF (reference sequence).

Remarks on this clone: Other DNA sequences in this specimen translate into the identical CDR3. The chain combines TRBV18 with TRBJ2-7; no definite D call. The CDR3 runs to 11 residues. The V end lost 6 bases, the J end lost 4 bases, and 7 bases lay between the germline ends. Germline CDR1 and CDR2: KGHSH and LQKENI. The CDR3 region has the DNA TGTGCCAGCTCCCCCGAGTACGAGCAGTACTTC. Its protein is CASSPEYEQYF.

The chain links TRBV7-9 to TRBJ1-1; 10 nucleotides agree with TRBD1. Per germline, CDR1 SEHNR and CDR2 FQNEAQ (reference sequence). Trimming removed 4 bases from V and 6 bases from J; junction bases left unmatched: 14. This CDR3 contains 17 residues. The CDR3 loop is CASSSGQGTFVGPEAFF. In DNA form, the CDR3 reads TGTGCCAGCAGCTCGGGACAGGGGACGTTCGTCGGCCCTGAAGCTTTCTTT.

Here the CDR3 reads CASRTVLNTEAFF. The CDR3 DNA reads TGTGCCAGCCGGACAGTTTTGAACACTGAAGCTTTCTTT. The rearrangement uses TRBV28 and TRBJ1-1; D might be TRBD1 (6 bases). The V gene lost 8 bases and the J gene lost 0 bases, with 10 bases spanning the gap. CDR3 size: 13 residues. CDR1 MDHEN and CDR2 SYDVKM come from the germline V gene. Complete variable domain (other parts from reference TRBV28 and TRBJ1-1): DVKVTQSSRYLVKRTGEKVFLECVQDMDHENMFWYRQDPGLGLRLIYFSYDVKMKEKGDIPEGYSVSREKKERFSLILESASTNQTSMYLCASRTVLNTEAFFGQGTRLTVV.

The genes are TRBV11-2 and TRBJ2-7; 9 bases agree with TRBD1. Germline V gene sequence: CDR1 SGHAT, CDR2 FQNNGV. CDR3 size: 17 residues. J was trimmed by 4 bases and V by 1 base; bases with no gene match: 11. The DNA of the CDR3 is TGTGCCAGCAGCTTAGTTAAGGGACAGGGCCTAAAATACGAGCAGTACTTC. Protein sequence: CASSLVKGQGLKYEQYF.

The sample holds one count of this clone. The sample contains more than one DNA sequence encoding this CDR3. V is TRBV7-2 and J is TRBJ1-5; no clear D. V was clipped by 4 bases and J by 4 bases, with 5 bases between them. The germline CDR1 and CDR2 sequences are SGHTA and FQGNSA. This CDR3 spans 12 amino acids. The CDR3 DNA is TGTGCCAGCAGCTATAGTAATCAGCCCCAGCATTTT. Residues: CASSYSNQPQHF.

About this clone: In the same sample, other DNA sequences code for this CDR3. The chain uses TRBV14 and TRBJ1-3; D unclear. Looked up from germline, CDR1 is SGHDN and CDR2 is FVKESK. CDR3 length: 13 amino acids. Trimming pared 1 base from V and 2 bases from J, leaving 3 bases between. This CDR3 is CASSQVAGNTIYF. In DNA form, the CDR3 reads TGTGCCAGCAGCCAAGTGGCTGGAAACACCATATATTTT.

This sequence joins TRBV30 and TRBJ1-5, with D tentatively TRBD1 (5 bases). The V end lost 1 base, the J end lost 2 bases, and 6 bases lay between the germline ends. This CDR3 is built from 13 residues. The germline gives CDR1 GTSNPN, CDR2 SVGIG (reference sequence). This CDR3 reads CAWSGRGNQPQHF. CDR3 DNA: TGTGCCTGGAGTGGCAGGGGCAATCAGCCCCAGCATTTT.